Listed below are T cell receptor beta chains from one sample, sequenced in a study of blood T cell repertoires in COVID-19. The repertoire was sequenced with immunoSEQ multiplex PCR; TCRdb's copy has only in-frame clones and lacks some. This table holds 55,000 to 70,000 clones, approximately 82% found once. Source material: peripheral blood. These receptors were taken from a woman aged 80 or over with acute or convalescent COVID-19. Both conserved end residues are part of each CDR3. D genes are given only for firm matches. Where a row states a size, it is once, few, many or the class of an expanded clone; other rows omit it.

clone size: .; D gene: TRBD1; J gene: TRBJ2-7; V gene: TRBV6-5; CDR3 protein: CASSKTGGTYEQYF; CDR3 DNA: TGTGCCAGCAGTAAAACAGGGGGGACCTACGAGCAGTACTTC
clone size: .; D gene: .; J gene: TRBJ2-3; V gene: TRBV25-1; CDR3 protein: CASSPQGADTQYF; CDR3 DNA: TGTGCCAGCAGTCCACAGGGTGCAGATACGCAGTATTTT
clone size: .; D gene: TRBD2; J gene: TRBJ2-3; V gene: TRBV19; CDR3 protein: CASRNAGGADTQYF; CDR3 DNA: TGTGCCAGTAGAAATGCGGGGGGGGCAGATACGCAGTATTTT
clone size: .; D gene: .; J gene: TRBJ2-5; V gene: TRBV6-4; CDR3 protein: CASSKKKGGIKETQYF; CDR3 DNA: TGTGCCAGCAGTAAGAAGAAGGGGGGGATAAAAGAGACCCAGTACTTC
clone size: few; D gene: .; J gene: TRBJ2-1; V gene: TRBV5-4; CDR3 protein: CASRGGAPHGSYNEQFF; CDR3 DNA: TGTGCCAGCAGAGGGGGAGCACCGCATGGCTCCTACAATGAGCAGTTCTTC
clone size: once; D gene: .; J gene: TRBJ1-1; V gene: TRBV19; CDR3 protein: CASHPGLGRTEAFF; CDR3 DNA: TGTGCCAGTCACCCAGGGCTAGGTAGGACTGAAGCTTTCTTT
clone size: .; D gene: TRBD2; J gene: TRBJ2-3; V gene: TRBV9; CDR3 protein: CASSVGTSGRTDTQYF; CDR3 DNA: TGTGCCAGCAGCGTAGGGACTAGCGGACGCACAGATACGCAGTATTTT
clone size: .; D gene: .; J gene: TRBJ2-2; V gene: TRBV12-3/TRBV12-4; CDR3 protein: CASSTWATGELFF; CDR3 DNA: TGTGCCAGCAGTACTTGGGCCACCGGGGAGCTGTTTTTT
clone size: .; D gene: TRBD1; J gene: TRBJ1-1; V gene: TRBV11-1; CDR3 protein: CASSSKNRTGSTEAFF; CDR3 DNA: TGTGCCAGCAGCTCAAAGAATCGGACAGGGTCCACTGAAGCTTTCTTT
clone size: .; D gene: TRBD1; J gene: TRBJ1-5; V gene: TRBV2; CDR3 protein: CASSESWQGDQPQHF; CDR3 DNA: TGTGCCAGCAGTGAAAGTTGGCAGGGGGATCAGCCCCAGCATTTT
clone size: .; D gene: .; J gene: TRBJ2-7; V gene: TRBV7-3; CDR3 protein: CASSTYSGLEVSYEQYF; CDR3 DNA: TGTGCCAGCAGCACCTATAGCGGACTCGAAGTTTCCTACGAGCAGTACTTC
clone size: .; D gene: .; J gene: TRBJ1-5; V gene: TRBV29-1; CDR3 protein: CSVEQGQNQPQHF; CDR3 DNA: TGCAGCGTTGAACAGGGTCAGAATCAGCCCCAGCATTTT
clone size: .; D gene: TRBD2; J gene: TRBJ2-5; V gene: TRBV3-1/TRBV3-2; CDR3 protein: CASSQVKGGLGETQYF; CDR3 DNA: TGTGCCAGCAGCCAAGTTAAGGGAGGGTTGGGGGAGACCCAGTACTTC
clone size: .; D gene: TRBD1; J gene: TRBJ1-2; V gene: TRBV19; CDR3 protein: CASSMFRTGIYGYTF; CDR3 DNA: TGTGCCAGTAGTATGTTCAGGACAGGAATCTATGGCTACACCTTC
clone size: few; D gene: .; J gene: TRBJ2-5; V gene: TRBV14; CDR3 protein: CASSQDLRGETQYF; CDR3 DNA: TGTGCCAGCAGCCAAGATCTGCGGGGAGAGACCCAGTACTTC
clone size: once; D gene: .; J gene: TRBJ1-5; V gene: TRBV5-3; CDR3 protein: CARSLREEALNQPQHF; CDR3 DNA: TGTGCCAGAAGCCTCCGGGAGGAAGCCCTTAATCAGCCCCAGCATTTT
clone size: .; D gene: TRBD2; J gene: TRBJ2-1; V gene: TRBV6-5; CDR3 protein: CASSLAGVKNEQFF; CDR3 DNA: TGTGCCAGCAGCCTAGCGGGGGTCAAAAATGAGCAGTTCTTC
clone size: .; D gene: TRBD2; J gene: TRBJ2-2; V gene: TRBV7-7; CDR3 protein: CASSPLAGGVTGELFF; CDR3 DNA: TGTGCTAGCAGCCCGCTAGCGGGGGGGGTCACCGGGGAGCTGTTTTTT
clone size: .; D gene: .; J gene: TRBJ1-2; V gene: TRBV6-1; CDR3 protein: CASSEQHGTYTF; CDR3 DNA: TGTGCCAGCAGTGAACAACATGGGACTTACACCTTC
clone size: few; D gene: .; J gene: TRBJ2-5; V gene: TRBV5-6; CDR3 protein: CASSGSGWGQETQYF; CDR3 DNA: TGTGCCAGCAGCGGAAGCGGGTGGGGGCAAGAGACCCAGTACTTC
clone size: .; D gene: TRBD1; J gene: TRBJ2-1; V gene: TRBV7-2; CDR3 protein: CASSFRGDRVYNEQFF; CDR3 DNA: TGTGCCAGCAGCTTTCGGGGGGACAGGGTTTACAATGAGCAGTTCTTC
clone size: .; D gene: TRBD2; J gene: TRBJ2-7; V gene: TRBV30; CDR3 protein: CAWSDGLAGYEQYF; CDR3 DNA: TGTGCCTGGAGTGACGGACTAGCTGGGTACGAGCAGTACTTC
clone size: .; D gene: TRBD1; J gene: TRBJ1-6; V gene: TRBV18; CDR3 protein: CASSLTGVGSPLHF; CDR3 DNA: TGTGCCAGCTCACTAACAGGGGTAGGTTCACCCCTCCACTTT
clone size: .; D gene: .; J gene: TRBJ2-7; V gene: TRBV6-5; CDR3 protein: CASSYSRYEQYF; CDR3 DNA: TGTGCCAGCAGTTATAGCCGCTACGAGCAGTACTTC
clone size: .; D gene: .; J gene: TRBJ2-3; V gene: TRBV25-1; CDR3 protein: CASRDPQAYVTQYF; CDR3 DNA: TGTGCCAGCAGGGACCCACAGGCTTATGTTACGCAGTATTTT
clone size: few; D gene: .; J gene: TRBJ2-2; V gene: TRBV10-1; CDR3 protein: CASSETANTGELFF; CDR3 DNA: TGCGCCAGCAGTGAGACAGCGAACACCGGGGAGCTGTTTTTT
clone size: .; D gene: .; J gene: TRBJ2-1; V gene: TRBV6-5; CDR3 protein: CASHHRSSYNEQFF; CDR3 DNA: TGTGCCAGCCATCACAGGTCGTCCTACAATGAGCAGTTCTTC
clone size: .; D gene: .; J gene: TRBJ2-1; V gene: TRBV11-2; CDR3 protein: CASSSIGFNEQFF; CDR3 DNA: TGTGCCAGCAGCTCCATCGGGTTCAATGAGCAGTTCTTC
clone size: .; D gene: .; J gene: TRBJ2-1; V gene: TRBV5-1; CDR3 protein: CASSSYREGDEQFF; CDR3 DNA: TGCGCCAGCAGTTCTTACAGGGAGGGCGATGAGCAGTTCTTC
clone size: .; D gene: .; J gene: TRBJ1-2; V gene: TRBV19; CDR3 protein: CASSLLNNRAHYGYTF; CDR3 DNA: TGTGCCAGTAGTCTCCTCAATAACAGGGCCCACTATGGCTACACCTTC
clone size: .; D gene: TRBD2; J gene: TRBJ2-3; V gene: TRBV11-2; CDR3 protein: CASSSRLAVGTDTQYF; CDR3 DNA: TGTGCCAGCAGCTCGAGACTAGCGGTAGGGACAGATACGCAGTATTTT
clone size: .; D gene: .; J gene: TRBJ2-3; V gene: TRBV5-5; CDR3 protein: CASSLGGATDTQYF; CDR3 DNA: TGTGCCAGCAGCTTGGGCGGGGCCACAGATACGCAGTATTTT
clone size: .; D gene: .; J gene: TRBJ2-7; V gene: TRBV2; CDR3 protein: CASSLQGAYEQYF; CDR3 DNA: TGTGCCAGCTCCCTACAAGGGGCCTACGAGCAGTACTTC
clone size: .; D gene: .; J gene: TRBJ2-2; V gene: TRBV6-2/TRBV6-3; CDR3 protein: CASSRTQTGELFF; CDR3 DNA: TGTGCCAGCAGTCGAACACAGACCGGGGAGCTGTTTTTT
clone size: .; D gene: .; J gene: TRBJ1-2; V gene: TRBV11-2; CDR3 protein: CASSLGPFGQGGYTF; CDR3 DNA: TGTGCCAGCAGCTTAGGTCCCTTCGGGCAGGGAGGCTACACCTTC
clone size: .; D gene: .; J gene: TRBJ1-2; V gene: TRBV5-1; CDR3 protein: CASSQLTGGNYGYTF; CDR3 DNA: TGCGCCAGCAGCCAGTTGACGGGTGGTAACTATGGCTACACCTTC
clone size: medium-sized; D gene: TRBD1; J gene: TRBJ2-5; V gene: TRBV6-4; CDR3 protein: CASSPGQGFQETQYF; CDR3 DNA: TGTGCCAGCAGCCCGGGACAGGGGTTCCAAGAGACCCAGTACTTC
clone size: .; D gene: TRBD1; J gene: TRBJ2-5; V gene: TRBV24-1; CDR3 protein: CATSEGTGTGKETQYF; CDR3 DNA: TGTGCCACCAGTGAAGGAACCGGGACAGGGAAAGAGACCCAGTACTTC
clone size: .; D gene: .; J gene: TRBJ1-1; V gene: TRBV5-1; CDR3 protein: CASSRGDRWNTEAFF; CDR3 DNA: TGCGCCAGCAGCCGTGGTGACAGATGGAACACTGAAGCTTTCTTT
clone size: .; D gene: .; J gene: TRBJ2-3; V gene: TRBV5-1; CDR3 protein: CASSLNGGTDTQYF; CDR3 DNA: TGCGCCAGCAGCTTGAACGGGGGCACAGATACGCAGTATTTT
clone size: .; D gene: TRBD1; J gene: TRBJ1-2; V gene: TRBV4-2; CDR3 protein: CASSHFTGEVDYGYTF; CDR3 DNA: TGTGCCAGCAGCCACTTCACAGGGGAGGTTGACTATGGCTACACCTTC